This T cell receptor (beta chain) was profiled in a study of T-cell reconstitution after alpha-beta-depleted transplantation in children. This CDR3 has 15 amino acids. V was pared by 1 base and J by 3 bases, with 3 bases of the junction left unmatched. Germline lookup yields CDR1 DFQATT and CDR2 SNEGSKA (reference sequence). This clonotype was detected only a few times. Antigen specificity is unknown. For TCRbeta, the library was prepared with unique molecular identifiers. TCRdb used MiXCR to reprocess the PCR reads, holding one entry per CDR3 protein. Among around 580,000 distinct CDR3 sequences listed, 23% were seen once. Study-wide results and limits: Surviving recipient T cells and thymic progenitors produced the high day-60 TCRbeta diversity seen in some patients. Expanded graft clones, several hundred of them, were reportedly the source of alpha-beta T cells about two months after transplant. When one year had passed after transplant, most T-cell counts and diversity came from newly produced T cells.

The receptor was isolated from a boy in the first two years of life who had a stem cell transplant for acute myeloid leukemia, so the T cells may come from the graft donor. The chain is built from TRBV20-1 and TRBJ2-6; 7 positions agree with TRBD1. Sequences were derived from PBMCs, mostly from graft donor cells, sampled 360 days after TCRalphabeta/CD19-depleted stem cell transplant. DNA of the CDR3: TGCAGTGCTAGAGCGGGGACAGATGGGGCCAACGTCCTGACTTTC. Protein: CSARAGTDGANVLTF.